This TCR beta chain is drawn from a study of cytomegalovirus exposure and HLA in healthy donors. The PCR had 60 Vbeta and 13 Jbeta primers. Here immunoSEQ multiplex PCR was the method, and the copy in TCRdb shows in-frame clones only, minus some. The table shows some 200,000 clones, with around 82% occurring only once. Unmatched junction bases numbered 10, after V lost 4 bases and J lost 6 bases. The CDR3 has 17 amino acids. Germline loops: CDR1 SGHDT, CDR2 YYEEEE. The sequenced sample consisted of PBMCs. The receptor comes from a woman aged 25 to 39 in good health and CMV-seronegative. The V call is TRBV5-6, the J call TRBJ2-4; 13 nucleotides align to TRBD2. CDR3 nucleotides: TGTGCCAGCAGCCGACCAACGGGACTAGCGGGGCCAAACATTCAGTACTTC. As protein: CASSRPTGLAGPNIQYF.